The 26 T cell receptor beta chains below all came from one sample that was sequenced in a study of blood T cells in healthy people across ages. Through a sample-barcoded 5' primer and a J-beta primer mix, a second PCR was run for 7 to 11 cycles. A single record per CDR3 protein comes from TCRdb applying MiXCR to the 5' RACE reads. This sample has about 1,600,000 distinct CDR3 sequences, with approximately 42% found just once. Sequencing was done on a sample of blood. These receptors were obtained from a young woman in good health.

This chain links TRBV7-9 with TRBJ1-4, with D tentatively TRBD1 (6 bases). The V and J ends lost 1 base and 8 bases respectively, with 20 bases between them. Germline CDR1 reads SEHNR; CDR2 reads FQNEAQ (reference sequence). The CDR3 extends over 17 amino acids. The CDR3 DNA follows: TGTGCCAGCAGCTTAGTAGGGGTTCGGACAGCGACCGAAAAACTGTTTTTT. Translation: CASSLVGVRTATEKLFF.

This clonotype was recorded once. The chain employs TRBV7-2 and TRBJ2-7, with D possibly matching TRBD1 (5 bases). This CDR3 is built from 16 residues. The germline V gene encodes CDR1 SGHTA and CDR2 FQGNSA. V was shortened by 5 bases and J by 0 bases, with 17 bases between the two germline ends. CDR3 sequence: CASSPPMGRISYEQYF. The CDR3 DNA reads TGTGCCAGCAGCCCCCCAATGGGGCGCATCTCCTACGAGCAGTACTTC.

Comments on this clonotype: Relative to the germline gene, one junction end is altered; a read error may explain this. This sequence joins TRBV10-3 and TRBJ2-1; 10 nucleotides align to TRBD2. The CDR3 covers 15 residues. CDR1 and CDR2 (germline): ENHRY, SYGVKD. CDR3 sequence: CAISRAGGDYDEQFF. The CDR3 nucleotides are TGTGCCATCAGCAGAGCGGGGGGGGACTACGATGAGCAGTTCTTC.

The chain uses TRBV9 and TRBJ2-7; 10 bases match TRBD2. The ends lost 1 base at V and 2 bases at J; junction bases unmatched: 3. The CDR3 totals 15 residues. CDR1 is SGDLS, CDR2 YYNGEE, per germline. The CDR3 loop reads CASSVSGGVPYEQYF. Here the CDR3 DNA reads TGTGCCAGCAGCGTAAGCGGGGGGGTCCCCTACGAGCAGTACTTC.

This clonotype has only a few counts. The chain is built from TRBV20-1 and TRBJ2-5; tentatively, D is TRBD1 (5 bases). V was clipped by 5 bases and J by 4 bases, with 14 bases between them. The CDR3 sequence is 13 residues long. The germline V gene encodes CDR1 DFQATT and CDR2 SNEGSKA (reference sequence). CDR3 sequence reads: CSALDRRGETQYF. The CDR3, as DNA: TGCAGTGCTCTGGACCGAAGGGGAGAGACCCAGTACTTC.

This clonotype was detected only a few times. The chain employs TRBV29-1 and TRBJ2-3; tentatively, D is TRBD1 (7 bases). Looked up from germline, CDR1 is SQVTM and CDR2 is ANQGSEA. The CDR3 length is 11 residues. For the CDR3, the DNA is TGCGGGTTCAGGGGGGCAGATACGCAGTATTTT. Translated: CGFRGADTQYF.

The chain joins TRBV9 to TRBJ1-2; D perhaps matches TRBD1 (5 bases). Trimming took 3 bases from V and 4 from J, leaving 16 bases between them. CDR3 length: 15 amino acids. Germline-derived CDR1 and CDR2 are SGDLS and YYNGEE. The CDR3 region has the DNA TGTGCCAGCAGCGGAGGCCTTAGACAGCCCTATGGCTACACCTTC. This translates into CASSGGLRQPYGYTF. The full variable domain, its missing parts supplied by reference TRBV9 and TRBJ1-2, is DSGVTQTPKHLITATGQRVTLRCSPRSGDLSVYWYQQSLDQGLQFLIQYYNGEERAKGNILERFSAQQFPDLHSELNLSSLELGDSALYFCASSGGLRQPYGYTFGSGTRLTVV.

The V call is TRBV12-3 or TRBV12-4, the J call TRBJ2-5; either TRBD1 or TRBD2 may fit D (5 bases each). Between the trimmed V and J ends, which lost 7 bases and 2 bases, there was a span of 11 bases. The CDR3 runs 13 residues. The DNA of the CDR3 is TGTGCCAGCACCCCGGGACGGCAAGAGACCCAGTACTTC. Amino acids: CASTPGRQETQYF.

J is TRBJ1-4 and V is TRBV6-5, with D maybe TRBD1 (6 bases). From germline, CDR1 is MNHEY and CDR2 SVGAGI. The CDR3 has 15 residues. Between the trimmed V and J ends, which lost 2 bases and 4 bases, there was a span of 11 bases. The DNA for the CDR3 is TGTGCCAGCAGTTACCAGGACAGCCGTAATGAAAAACTGTTTTTT. This encodes CASSYQDSRNEKLFF.

The rearrangement uses TRBV27 and TRBJ1-6, with D possibly TRBD1 on 6 matching bases. The V and J ends lost 10 bases and 4 bases respectively, with 11 bases between them. CDR1 is MNHEY and CDR2 is SMNVEV in the germline V gene (reference sequence). The CDR3 contains 13 residues. The CDR3 bases are TGTGCCACCACGGACAGATATAATTCACCCCTCCACTTT. Protein: CATTDRYNSPLHF.

J is TRBJ2-2 and V is TRBV5-1, with a possible D match to TRBD2 (5 bases). The CDR3 spans 14 residues. Germline V gene sequence: CDR1 SGHRS, CDR2 YFSETQ. V dropped 0 bases and J dropped 6 bases, with 9 bases sitting between them. The CDR3 region is CASSLGREAGELFF. The DNA for the CDR3 is TGCGCCAGCAGCTTGGGACGGGAAGCCGGGGAGCTGTTTTTT.

The chain has TRBV5-5 and TRBJ2-3; D might be TRBD2 (6 bases). CDR1 SGHKS and CDR2 YYEKEE come from the germline V gene (reference sequence). Trimming took 0 bases from V and 0 from J, leaving 14 bases between them. This CDR3 is built from 17 residues. CDR3 bases: TGTGCCAGCAGCTTGGTCCTGGCGGGGTCTAGCACAGATACGCAGTATTTT. It codes for CASSLVLAGSSTDTQYF.

J is TRBJ2-5 and V is TRBV6-1; 13 nucleotides agree with TRBD2. The CDR3 spans 20 residues. The germline V gene has CDR1 MNHNS and CDR2 SASEGT. V dropped 1 base and J dropped 4; count of bases not matched to a gene: 15. The CDR3 DNA reads TGTGCCAGCAGTGAAGGAAAGAAGCTCGGGACTAGCGGGACAACAGAGACCCAGTACTTC. This encodes CASSEGKKLGTSGTTETQYF.

J is TRBJ1-2 and V is TRBV4-1, with a weak D call TRBD1 (6 bases). CDR1 is MGHRA and CDR2 is YSYEKL in the germline V gene. Trimming cost V 1 base and J 3 bases, with 15 bases left between them. The CDR3 covers 16 residues. CDR3 region: CASSQGQQGLDYGYTF. CDR3 sequence (DNA): TGCGCCAGCAGCCAAGGGCAACAGGGCTTGGACTATGGCTACACCTTC.

This chain links TRBV5-1 with TRBJ1-1; TRBD1 matches at 12 bases. This CDR3 comprises 19 residues. From germline, CDR1 is SGHRS and CDR2 YFSETQ. V lost 5 bases, J lost 0 bases, and 14 bases stayed unmatched. This CDR3 reads CASRGTGGAGIGVNTEAFF. CDR3 in DNA: TGCGCCAGCAGGGGGACAGGGGGCGCGGGTATCGGTGTGAACACTGAAGCTTTCTTT. The complete variable domain, with remaining parts taken from reference TRBV5-1 and TRBJ1-1, reads KAGVTQTPRYLIKTRGQQVTLSCSPISGHRSVSWYQQTPGQGLQFLFEYFSETQRNKGNFPGRFSGRQFSNSRSEMNVSTLELGDSALYLCASRGTGGAGIGVNTEAFFGQGTRLTVV.

This chain links TRBV20-1 with TRBJ1-1; D not resolved. V shed 0 bases and J shed 4 bases, with 6 bases lying between them. CDR3 length equals 12 residues. CDR1 DFQATT and CDR2 SNEGSKA come from the germline V gene (reference sequence). The CDR3 loop reads CSAREWGTEAFF. The CDR3 DNA sequence: TGCAGTGCTAGAGAGTGGGGCACTGAAGCTTTCTTT.

The V and J genes are TRBV20-1 and TRBJ2-5; D tentatively reads TRBD1 or TRBD2 (5 bases each). Trimming removed 0 bases from V and 2 bases from J, with 13 bases in between. Germline assignment: CDR1 DFQATT and CDR2 SNEGSKA (reference sequence). This CDR3 region has 15 residues. Written as DNA, the CDR3 is TGCAGTGCTAGAGACCCGAGGGGCCGGCAAGAGACCCAGTACTTC. It specifies CSARDPRGRQETQYF.

The gene calls are TRBV20-1 and TRBJ2-5; D may be TRBD2 (6 bases). The DNA end is more similar to TRBJ2-7, so the J call may be wrong. This CDR3 has 15 residues. Germline CDR1 and CDR2: DFQATT and SNEGSKA (reference sequence). In DNA, the CDR3 is TGCAGTGCTAGAGATGTCGCGGGACCGTCCCCCGAGCAGTACTTC. It codes for CSARDVAGPSPEQYF.

In DNA form, the CDR3 reads TGCGCCAGCAGCCAGACGGGGCCGGGACAGGGATACGAGCAGTACTTC. Translated, it gives CASSQTGPGQGYEQYF. This chain links TRBV4-1 with TRBJ2-7; 9 nucleotides line up with TRBD1. The V segment lost 3 bases and the J segment 4 bases; nucleotides outside the gene matches: 10. The germline CDR1 and CDR2 sequences are MGHRA and YSYEKL. The CDR3 extends over 16 amino acids.

The chain links TRBV29-1 to TRBJ2-3, with a tentative D call TRBD1 (5 bases). CDR1 and CDR2 (germline): SQVTM, ANQGSEA. V was cut by 2 bases and J by 1 base, with 10 bases left in between. The CDR3 has 14 amino acids. CDR3 amino acids: CSVESGIGTDTQYF. The CDR3 nucleotides are TGCAGCGTTGAATCAGGGATTGGCACAGATACGCAGTATTTT.

The chain couples TRBV4-2 to TRBJ2-4; 10 bases agree with TRBD2. CDR3 length equals 21 residues. Per germline, CDR1 LGHNA and CDR2 YNFKEQ. Unmatched junction bases numbered 30, after V lost 3 bases and J lost 13 bases. This CDR3 is CASSQEGERGGLPSSYNEQYF. The CDR3 nucleotides are TGTGCCAGCAGCCAGGAAGGAGAGCGGGGGGGCCTTCCTAGCTCCTACAATGAGCAGTACTTC.

The rearrangement links TRBV20-1 to TRBJ1-4; D is ambiguous. The germline V and J ends were trimmed by 5 bases and 0 bases, with 4 bases remaining between them. Germline V gene data show CDR1 as DFQATT and CDR2 as SNEGSKA (reference sequence). The CDR3 consists of 12 residues. The CDR3 DNA sequence: TGCAGTGCTGGTCCAACTAATGAAAAACTGTTTTTT. This codes for CSAGPTNEKLFF.

The chain links TRBV5-6 to TRBJ1-4, with D possibly TRBD1 on 5 matching bases. Trimming took 4 bases from V and 0 from J, leaving 13 bases between them. This CDR3 is built from 16 residues. CDR1 SGHDT and CDR2 YYEEEE come from the germline V gene. DNA of the CDR3: TGTGCCAGCAGCCTACTAACAGGACCAACTAATGAAAAACTGTTTTTT. Translating gives CASSLLTGPTNEKLFF.

This clonotype showed up just a few times. The chain uses TRBV24-1 and TRBJ2-4; either TRBD1 or TRBD2 may fit D (5 bases each). Germline V gene sequence: CDR1 KGHDR, CDR2 SFDVKD. Trimming pared 5 bases from V and 4 bases from J, leaving 20 bases between. The CDR3 spans 17 residues. The CDR3 reads CATSAGARSYSKNIQYF. The CDR3 DNA sequence: TGTGCCACCAGTGCCGGGGCCAGGTCCTACTCAAAAAACATTCAGTACTTC.

This clonotype was picked up a small number of times. The chain is built from TRBV6-5 and TRBJ1-4, with a possible D match to TRBD1 (5 bases). V was cut by 8 bases and J by 0 bases, with 13 bases left in between. Germline lookup yields CDR1 MNHEY and CDR2 SVGAGI. The CDR3 totals 15 residues. CDR3 region: CASCHWGATNEKLFF. In DNA, the CDR3 is TGTGCCAGCTGCCACTGGGGGGCAACTAATGAAAAACTGTTTTTT.

This clonotype was seen a few times. The chain uses TRBV28 and TRBJ2-1, with TRBD1 identical over 8 bases. Germline values: CDR1 MDHEN, CDR2 SYDVKM. This CDR3 comprises 17 residues. V was clipped by 6 bases and J by 6 bases; unmatched bases: 16. This chain's CDR3 is CASSKPSGQGRSNEQFF. CDR3 coding DNA: TGTGCCAGCAGCAAACCATCTGGACAGGGTCGCAGCAATGAGCAGTTCTTC.